The 14 T cell receptor beta chains in this list originate from one sample, sequenced in a study of T-cell reconstitution after alpha-beta-depleted transplantation in children. Researchers prepared the TCRbeta library using unique molecular identifiers, the study reports. Via MiXCR, TCRdb re-called the PCR reads, giving one row per CDR3 protein. In the table there are around 110,000 distinct CDR3 sequences, about 9.4% of which are singletons. This specimen was PBMCs, taken before TCRalphabeta/CD19-depleted stem cell transplant. These receptors came from a boy aged 2 to 10 with acute lymphoblastic leukemia, due to receive a stem cell transplant.

This clonotype occurred a few times. The rearrangement links TRBV5-5 to TRBJ2-2; TRBD1 is a possible D gene (6 bases). The CDR3 totals 14 residues. Germline V gene sequence: CDR1 SGHKS, CDR2 YYEKEE (reference sequence). The V gene lost 2 bases and the J gene lost 5 bases, with 10 bases spanning the gap. This CDR3 reads CASSFYRETGELFF. The CDR3 DNA is TGTGCCAGCAGCTTTTACAGGGAAACCGGGGAGCTGTTTTTT.

This clonotype has only a few counts. This chain links TRBV11-1 with TRBJ2-6, with TRBD2 identical over 10 bases. Germline-derived CDR1 and CDR2 are SGHAT and FQDESV (reference sequence). With 4 bases clipped from V and 0 bases from J, the junction kept 12 bases outside the gene matches. The CDR3 runs to 20 residues. As DNA, the CDR3 is TGTGCCAGCAGCTCCTTCCTTACTAGCGGGACGCTCTCTGGGGCCAACGTCCTGACTTTC. It specifies CASSSFLTSGTLSGANVLTF. Combining the CDR3 with reference TRBV11-1 and TRBJ2-6 gives the whole variable domain EAEVAQSPRYKITEKSQAVAFWCDPISGHATLYWYRQILGQGPELLVQFQDESVVDDSQLPKDRFSAERLKGVDSTLKIQPAELGDSAMYLCASSSFLTSGTLSGANVLTFGAGSRLTVL.

This clonotype was counted a few times. This sequence joins TRBV27 and TRBJ2-7; TRBD2 agrees at 7 bases. Per the germline V gene, CDR1 is MNHEY and CDR2 is SMNVEV (reference sequence). The CDR3 has 15 residues. V dropped 2 bases and J dropped 4; count of bases not matched to a gene: 8. The CDR3 bases are TGTGCCAGCAGTTTAGTAGGCGGGAGATGGTACGAGCAGTACTTC. The encoded protein is CASSLVGGRWYEQYF.

Only a few counts were recorded for this clonotype. The chain has TRBV20-1 and TRBJ1-5, with TRBD1 as a possible D gene (5 bases). Germline CDR1 and CDR2: DFQATT and SNEGSKA (reference sequence). Trimming cost V 6 bases and J 2 bases, with 11 bases left between them. CDR3 size: 13 residues. The DNA for the CDR3 is TGCAGTGCGCGGGGACCGGGCAATCAGCCCCAGCATTTT. Amino acid sequence: CSARGPGNQPQHF.

This clonotype has at least ten counts. The genes are TRBV5-6 and TRBJ2-7; 14 positions match TRBD2. Germline V gene data show CDR1 as SGHDT and CDR2 as YYEEEE. The CDR3 contains 17 residues. With V trimmed by 1 base and J by 0 bases, 3 bases remained unmatched. CDR3 sequence reads: CASSLRLAGGSSYEQYF. CDR3 coding DNA: TGTGCCAGCAGCTTGAGACTAGCGGGAGGGAGCTCCTACGAGCAGTACTTC.

This clonotype has only a few counts. The chain couples TRBV25-1 to TRBJ2-1; 7 nucleotides match TRBD1. CDR3 length: 12 amino acids. Germline loops: CDR1 MGHDK, CDR2 SYGVNS. V lost 5 bases to trimming and J lost 8 bases; unmatched junction nucleotides: 3. The CDR3 spells CASSTQGDEQFF. The CDR3 DNA is TGTGCCAGCAGTACCCAGGGGGATGAGCAGTTCTTC. The variable domain in full, completed from reference TRBV25-1 and TRBJ2-1, reads EADIYQTPRYLVIGTGKKITLECSQTMGHDKMYWYQQDPGMELHLIHYSYGVNSTEKGDLSSESTVSRIRTEHFPLTLESARPSHTSQYLCASSTQGDEQFFGPGTRLTVL.

This clonotype has a count of ten or more. This chain connects TRBV4-1 to TRBJ2-1; 7 bases are a match to TRBD2. Germline trimming cut 2 bases from V and 8 bases from J; bases unmatched to any gene: 21. Per germline, CDR1 MGHRA and CDR2 YSYEKL. The length of the CDR3 is 19 residues. The CDR3 is CASSQTASAGMAGVYEQFF. The CDR3, as DNA: TGCGCCAGCAGCCAAACGGCCTCGGCGGGGATGGCGGGAGTGTATGAGCAGTTCTTC.

This clonotype was observed a few times. This chain uses TRBV5-1 with TRBJ2-7, with D hard to call. CDR1 and CDR2 (germline): SGHRS, YFSETQ. Trimming stripped 7 bases from V and 4 bases from J, with 12 bases between. The CDR3 totals 12 residues. DNA for the CDR3: TGCGCCAGCGCACGCGATTCTTACGAGCAGTACTTC. Protein product: CASARDSYEQYF.

This sequence joins TRBV28 and TRBJ2-5; TRBD1 is a possible D gene (5 bases). The CDR3 spans 15 residues. Germline V gene data show CDR1 as MDHEN and CDR2 as SYDVKM. Trimming removed 3 bases at V and 1 base at J, with 12 bases between. The CDR3 bases are TGTGCCAGCAGTTTTCAGGGTCTCCTCCAAGAGACCCAGTACTTC. It codes for CASSFQGLLQETQYF.

The CDR3 DNA reads TGCAGCGTCGGAGGGACTAGCGGGAGACAGGGCGGGGAGCTGTTTTTT. Translating it yields CSVGGTSGRQGGELFF. The rearrangement links TRBV29-1 to TRBJ2-2, with 14 bases aligning to TRBD2. Germline values: CDR1 SQVTM, CDR2 ANQGSEA. J gave up 7 bases and V 6 bases, and 10 bases lay outside the gene matches. This CDR3 is 16 amino acids long.

The chain has TRBV9 and TRBJ2-7; 9 bases align to TRBD1. Germline CDR1 reads SGDLS; CDR2 reads YYNGEE. This CDR3 comprises 13 residues. Trimming at V came to 4 bases and at J to 6 bases, leaving 5 bases not matched to a gene. The CDR3 spells CASSHRTGAEQYF. The CDR3 nucleotides are TGTGCCAGCAGCCACCGGACAGGGGCCGAGCAGTACTTC. The variable domain in full, with the rest retrieved from reference TRBV9 and TRBJ2-7, is DSGVTQTPKHLITATGQRVTLRCSPRSGDLSVYWYQQSLDQGLQFLIQYYNGEERAKGNILERFSAQQFPDLHSELNLSSLELGDSALYFCASSHRTGAEQYFGPGTRLTVT.

This clonotype was observed a few times. The chain is built from TRBV12-3 or TRBV12-4 and TRBJ2-3; no reliable D call. The CDR3 extends over 12 amino acids. V was cut by 6 bases and J by 6 bases, with 10 bases left in between. CDR3 bases: TGTGCCAGCAGATGGGGTTCCGATACGCAGTATTTT. Translation gives CASRWGSDTQYF.

This clonotype was seen a few times. The V call is TRBV2, the J call TRBJ2-1; tentatively, D is TRBD2 (5 bases). The V end lost 5 bases, the J end lost 7 bases, and 21 bases lay between the germline ends. The CDR3 is 16 residues long. Germline V gene data show CDR1 as SNHLY and CDR2 as FYNNEI. This chain's CDR3 is CASSSLLVLPGNEQFF. The CDR3 DNA follows: TGTGCCAGCAGTTCCTTACTAGTCTTGCCGGGAAATGAGCAGTTCTTC.

Ten or more counts support this clonotype. The chain couples TRBV20-1 to TRBJ2-3; TRBD2 is a possible D gene (5 bases). This CDR3 contains 11 residues. Trimming pared 6 bases from V and 6 bases from J, leaving 10 bases between. Germline-derived CDR1 and CDR2 are DFQATT and SNEGSKA (reference sequence). The CDR3 DNA follows: TGCAGTGCGCAGAGGGCCGATACGCAGTATTTT. It specifies CSAQRADTQYF.